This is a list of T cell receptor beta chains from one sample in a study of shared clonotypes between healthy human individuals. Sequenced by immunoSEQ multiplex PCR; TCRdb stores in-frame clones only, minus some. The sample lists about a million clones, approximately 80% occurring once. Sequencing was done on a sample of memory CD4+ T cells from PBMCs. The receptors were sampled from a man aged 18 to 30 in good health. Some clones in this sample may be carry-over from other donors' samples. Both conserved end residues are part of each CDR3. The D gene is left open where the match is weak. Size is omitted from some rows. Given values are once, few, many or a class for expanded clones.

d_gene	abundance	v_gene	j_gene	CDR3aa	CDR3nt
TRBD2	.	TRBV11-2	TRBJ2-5	CASSSIPGTSGQETQYF	TGTGCCAGCAGCTCCATCCCCGGGACTAGCGGCCAAGAGACCCAGTACTTC
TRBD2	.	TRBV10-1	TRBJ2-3	CASRPAGGDTQYF	TGCGCCAGCAGACCAGCGGGAGGTGATACGCAGTATTTT
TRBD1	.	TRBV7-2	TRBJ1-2	CASSRDSNYGYTF	TGTGCCAGCAGCCGGGACAGCAACTATGGCTACACCTTC
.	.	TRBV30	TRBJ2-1	CAWTPLNEQFF	TGTGCCTGGACCCCCTTGAATGAGCAGTTCTTC
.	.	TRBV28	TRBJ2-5	CASSLSPRETQYF	TGTGCCAGCAGTTTATCCCCCCGGGAGACCCAGTACTTC
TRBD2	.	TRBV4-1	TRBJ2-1	CASSQVPPTSADYGNEQFF	TGCGCCAGCAGCCAAGTTCCCCCAACTAGCGCCGATTATGGAAATGAGCAGTTCTTC
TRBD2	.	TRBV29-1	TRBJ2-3	CSVEGRTSGSLTDTQYF	TGCAGCGTTGAAGGACGGACTAGCGGGAGTTTAACAGATACGCAGTATTTT
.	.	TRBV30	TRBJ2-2	CAWMPPQGRGNTGELFF	TGTGCCTGGATGCCCCCCCAGGGTAGGGGGAACACCGGGGAGCTGTTTTTT
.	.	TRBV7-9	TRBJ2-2	CASSPPDRNTGELFF	TGTGCCAGCAGCCCACCGGACAGGAACACCGGGGAGCTGTTTTTT
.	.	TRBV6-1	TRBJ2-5	CASSEPRETQYF	TGTGCCAGCAGTGAACCACGGGAGACCCAGTACTTC
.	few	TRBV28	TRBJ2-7	CASSFPRQGSYEQYF	TGTGCCAGCAGTTTCCCCCGGCAGGGGAGCTACGAGCAGTACTTC
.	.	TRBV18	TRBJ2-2	CASSPQLSGELFF	TGTGCCAGCTCACCACAACTCTCCGGGGAGCTGTTTTTT
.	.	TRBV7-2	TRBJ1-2	CASSPGTHPPTYGYTF	TGTGCCAGCAGCCCCGGGACCCACCCTCCGACTTATGGCTACACCTTC
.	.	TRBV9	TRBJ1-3	CASSVSTTGNTIYF	TGTGCCAGCAGCGTATCTACAACAGGAAACACCATATATTTT
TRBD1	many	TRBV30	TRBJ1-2	CAWRRDRSNYSYTF	TGTGCCTGGAGACGGGACAGGAGTAACTATAGCTACACCTTC
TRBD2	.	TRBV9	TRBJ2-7	CASSTGLAGGPYEQYF	TGTGCCAGCAGCACCGGACTAGCGGGAGGCCCCTACGAGCAGTACTTC
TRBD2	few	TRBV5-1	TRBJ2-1	CASSLLTSGTNEQFF	TGCGCCAGCAGCCTGTTGACTAGCGGGACCAATGAGCAGTTCTTC
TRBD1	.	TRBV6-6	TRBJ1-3	CASSPGTGGNTIYF	TGTGCCAGCAGCCCCGGGACAGGTGGAAACACCATATATTTT
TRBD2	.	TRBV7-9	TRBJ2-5	CASSLGTSGRWEQETQYF	TGTGCCAGCAGCTTAGGGACTAGCGGGAGATGGGAACAAGAGACCCAGTACTTC
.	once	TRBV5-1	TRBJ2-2	CASRLGTGELFF	TGCGCCAGCAGGTTGGGTACCGGGGAGCTGTTTTTT
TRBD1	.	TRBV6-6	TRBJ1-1	CASSPQGENTEAFF	TGTGCCAGCAGTCCTCAGGGGGAAAACACTGAAGCTTTCTTT
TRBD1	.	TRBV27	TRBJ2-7	CASSLTGAREQYF	TGTGCCAGCAGTTTGACAGGGGCTAGGGAGCAGTACTTC
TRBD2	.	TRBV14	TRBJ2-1	CASSRRLATVRSYNEQFF	TGTGCCAGCAGCCGGAGACTAGCAACCGTTAGGTCCTACAATGAGCAGTTCTTC
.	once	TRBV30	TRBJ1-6	CAWSTQEPLHF	TGTGCCTGGAGTACCCAGGAACCCCTCCACTTT
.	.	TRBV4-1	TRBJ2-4	CASSQAREIQNIQYF	TGCGCCAGCAGCCAAGCCCGGGAGATTCAAAACATTCAGTACTTC
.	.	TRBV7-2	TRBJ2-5	CASSQSLQETQYF	TGTGCCAGCAGTCAGTCTCTCCAAGAGACCCAGTACTTC
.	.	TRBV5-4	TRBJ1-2	CASSLVGSATNYGYTF	TGTGCCAGCAGCTTGGTGGGGTCAGCAACTAACTATGGCTACACCTTC
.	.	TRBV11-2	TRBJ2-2	CASSLGGLRFTGELFF	TGTGCCAGCAGCTTAGGGGGACTGCGCTTCACCGGGGAGCTGTTTTTT
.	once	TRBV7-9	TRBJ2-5	CASSFGRGDETQYF	TGTGCCAGCAGCTTCGGCAGGGGGGATGAGACCCAGTACTTC
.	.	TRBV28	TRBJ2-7	CASSPGTPYEQYF	TGTGCCAGCAGCCCCGGGACACCCTACGAGCAGTACTTC
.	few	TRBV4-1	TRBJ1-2	CASSQDPGEGTAYGYTF	TGCGCCAGCAGCCAAGATCCGGGAGAGGGGACGGCCTATGGCTACACCTTC
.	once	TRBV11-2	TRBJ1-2	CASSPDSNYGYTF	TGTGCCAGCAGCCCCGACAGCAACTATGGCTACACCTTC
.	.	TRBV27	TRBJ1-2	CASSLYGGGGYTF	TGTGCCAGCAGTTTATACGGTGGGGGCGGCTACACCTTC
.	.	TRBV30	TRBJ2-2	CAWSVTLAVGGELFF	TGTGCCTGGAGTGTCACCCTAGCAGTGGGCGGGGAGCTGTTTTTT
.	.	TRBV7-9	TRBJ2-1	CASSPDRSSYNEQFF	TGTGCCAGCAGTCCTGACAGGAGCTCCTACAATGAGCAGTTCTTC
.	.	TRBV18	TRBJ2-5	CASSAGQQETQYF	TGTGCCAGCTCAGCGGGACAGCAAGAGACCCAGTACTTC
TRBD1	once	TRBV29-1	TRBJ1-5	CSVAQGANQPQHF	TGCAGCGTTGCCCAGGGGGCGAATCAGCCCCAGCATTTT
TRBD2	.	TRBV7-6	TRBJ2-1	CASSPVLAGGYNEQFF	TGTGCCAGCAGCCCCGTCTTAGCGGGAGGCTACAATGAGCAGTTCTTC
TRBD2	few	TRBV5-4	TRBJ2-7	CASSQTSGSYEQYF	TGTGCCAGCAGCCAGACTAGCGGTTCCTACGAGCAGTACTTC
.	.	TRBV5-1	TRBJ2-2	CASSVTLGTGELFF	TGCGCCAGCAGCGTTACACTGGGTACCGGGGAGCTGTTTTTT
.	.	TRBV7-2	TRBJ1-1	CASSFRTGDTEAFF	TGTGCCAGCAGCTTCAGAACTGGGGACACTGAAGCTTTCTTT
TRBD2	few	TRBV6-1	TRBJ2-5	CASKQRDFQETQYF	TGTGCCAGCAAACAGCGGGACTTCCAAGAGACCCAGTACTTC
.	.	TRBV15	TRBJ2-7	CATSRDTGTYEQYF	TGTGCCACCAGCAGAGACACAGGGACCTACGAGCAGTACTTC
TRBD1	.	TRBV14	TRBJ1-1	CASSPLRDRVLRAFF	TGTGCCAGCAGCCCGCTCCGGGACAGGGTGCTGAGAGCTTTCTTT
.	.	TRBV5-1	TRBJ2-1	CASSQLWIDNEQFF	TGCGCCAGCAGCCAGCTTTGGATTGACAATGAGCAGTTCTTC
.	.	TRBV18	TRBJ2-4	CASSPPSRANIQYF	TGTGCCAGCTCACCACCCAGCAGGGCCAACATTCAGTACTTC
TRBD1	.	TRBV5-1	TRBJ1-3	CASRPTGVGDTIYF	TGCGCCAGCCGACCGACAGGGGTAGGAGACACCATATATTTT
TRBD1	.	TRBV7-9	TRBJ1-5	CASGTGGLNQPQHF	TGTGCCAGCGGGACAGGGGGCCTCAATCAGCCCCAGCATTTT
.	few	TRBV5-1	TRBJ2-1	CASSSRGMGYEQFF	TGCGCCAGCAGCTCTCGGGGGATGGGTTATGAGCAGTTCTTC
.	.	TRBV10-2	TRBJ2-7	CASSEFSPYSKQYF	TGCGCCAGCAGTGAGTTTAGCCCCTACAGCAAGCAGTACTTC